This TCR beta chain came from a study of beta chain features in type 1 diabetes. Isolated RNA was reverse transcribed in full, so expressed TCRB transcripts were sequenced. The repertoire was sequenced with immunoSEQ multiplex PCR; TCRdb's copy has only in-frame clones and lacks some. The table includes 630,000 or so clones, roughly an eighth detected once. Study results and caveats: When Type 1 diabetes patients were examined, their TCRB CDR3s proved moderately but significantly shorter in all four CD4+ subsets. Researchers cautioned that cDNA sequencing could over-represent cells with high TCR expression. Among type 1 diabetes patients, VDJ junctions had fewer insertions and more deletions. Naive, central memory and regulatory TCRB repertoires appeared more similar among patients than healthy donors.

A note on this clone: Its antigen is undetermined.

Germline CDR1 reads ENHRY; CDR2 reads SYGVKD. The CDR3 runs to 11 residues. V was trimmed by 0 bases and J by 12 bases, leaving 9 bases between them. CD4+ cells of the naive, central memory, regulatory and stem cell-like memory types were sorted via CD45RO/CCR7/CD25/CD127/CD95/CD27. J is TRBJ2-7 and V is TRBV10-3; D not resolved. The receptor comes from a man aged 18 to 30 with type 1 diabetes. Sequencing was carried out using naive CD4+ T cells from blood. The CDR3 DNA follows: TGTGCCATCAGTGAGTCGGACGACCGGTACTTC. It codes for CAISESDDRYF.